This TCR beta chain appears in the sequencing data of a study of prognosis after radiotherapy for stage I lung cancer. Study results and caveats: The tumor specificity of expanded TCR clones remained undetermined.

About this clonotype: The antigen is not known. At one boundary the junction diverges from the germline segment, which might be a read error.

From genomic DNA, TCR beta CDR3 was amplified by two-round multiplex PCR. First-round PCR, the initial amplification, used primers specific to each TRBV and TRBJ gene. TCRdb processed the multiplex PCR reads anew with MiXCR; each CDR3 protein has one entry. The sample shows approximately 35,000 distinct CDR3 sequences, approximately 35% of them seen only once. In germline, CDR1 is MNHEY, CDR2 SVGAGI. The CDR3 covers 12 residues. The clonotype originates from a donor over 45 with non-small cell lung cancer. This rearrangement joins TRBV6-5 to TRBJ1-2; D perhaps matches TRBD1 (6 bases). The sample in question was PBMCs, obtained before or after stereotactic body radiation therapy (not recorded which). The DNA of the CDR3 is TGTGCCAGCAGTTACGAAAGAGGGGGATACAACTTC. Amino acids: CASSYERGGYNF.